In this sample, the clone carrying this T cell receptor beta chain turned up a few times. Its antigen is not identified. The Oncomine TCR Beta short-read assay sequenced DNA from cultured CD4+ T cells. TCRdb analysed the PCR reads with MiXCR anew, one entry per CDR3 protein. Here the sample spans 4,800 or so distinct CDR3 sequences, roughly 23% being singletons. Treatment given: roughly 10-day PBMC culture with coronavirus spike peptide pools or control peptides (ViraFEST assay). Alongside roughly 9.2 IU/ml IL-2 and approximately 9.3 ug/ml peptide pools, PBMCs were cultured at a few million per well. This record belongs to a study of vaccination and CD4 T cells after COVID-19. The study's findings and limits: Convalescent patients saw a median roughly 90% of their reactive clones show up only after vaccination.

CDR1 is MDHEN, CDR2 SYDVKM, per germline. The CDR3 consists of 14 residues. V was pared by 7 bases and J by 4 bases, with 16 bases between. The starting material was CD4+ T cells from blood, cultured in vitro, obtained after SARS-CoV-2 vaccination. The sequence was obtained from a human donor who had recovered from COVID-19. The chain recombines TRBV28 with TRBJ1-2, with a weak D call TRBD1 (6 bases). The CDR3 coding sequence is TGTGCCAGCATCCTCAGGGGTTTCGGCTATGGCTACACCTTC. It specifies CASILRGFGYGYTF.